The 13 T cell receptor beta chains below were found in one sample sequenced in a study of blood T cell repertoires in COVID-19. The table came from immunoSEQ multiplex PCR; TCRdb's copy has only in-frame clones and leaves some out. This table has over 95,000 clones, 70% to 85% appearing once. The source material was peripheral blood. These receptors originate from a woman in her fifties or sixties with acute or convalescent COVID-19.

CDR3 region: CASSRGQLNEKLFF. CDR3 nucleotide sequence: TGTGCCAGTAGTAGGGGACAGCTTAATGAAAAACTGTTTTTT. V and J are TRBV19 and TRBJ1-4; 7 bases map to TRBD1. From germline, CDR1 is LNHDA and CDR2 SQIVND (reference sequence). J gave up 4 bases and V 4 bases, and 3 bases lay outside the gene matches. The CDR3 is 14 residues long.

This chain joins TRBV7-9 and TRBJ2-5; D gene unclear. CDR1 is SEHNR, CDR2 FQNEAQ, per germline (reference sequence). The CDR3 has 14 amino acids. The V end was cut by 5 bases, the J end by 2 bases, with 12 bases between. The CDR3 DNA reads TGTGCCAGCAGCCAAATGGCCAAGCAAGAGACCCAGTACTTC. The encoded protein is CASSQMAKQETQYF. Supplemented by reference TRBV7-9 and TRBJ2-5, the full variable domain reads DTGVSQNPRHKITKRGQNVTFRCDPISEHNRLYWYRQTLGQGPEFLTYFQNEAQLEKSRLLSDRFSAERPKGSFSTLEIQRTEQGDSAMYLCASSQMAKQETQYFGPGTRLLVL.

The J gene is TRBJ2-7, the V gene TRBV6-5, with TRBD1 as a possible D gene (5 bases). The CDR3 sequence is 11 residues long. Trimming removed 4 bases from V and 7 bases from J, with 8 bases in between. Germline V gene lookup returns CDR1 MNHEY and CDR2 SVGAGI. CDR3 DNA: TGTGCCAGCAGTTTCGACAGAGAGCAGTACTTC. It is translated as CASSFDREQYF.

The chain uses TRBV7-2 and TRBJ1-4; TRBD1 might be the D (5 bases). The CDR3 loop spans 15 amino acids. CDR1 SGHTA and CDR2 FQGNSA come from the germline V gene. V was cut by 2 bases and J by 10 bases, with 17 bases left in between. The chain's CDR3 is CASSLSNDWGGKLFF. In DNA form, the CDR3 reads TGTGCCAGCAGCTTATCTAACGATTGGGGGGGAAAACTGTTTTTT.

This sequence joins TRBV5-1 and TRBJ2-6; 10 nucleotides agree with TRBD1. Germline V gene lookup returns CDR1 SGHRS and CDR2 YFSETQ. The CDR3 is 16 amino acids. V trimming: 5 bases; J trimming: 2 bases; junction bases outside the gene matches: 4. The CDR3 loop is CASSRTGGTGANVLTF. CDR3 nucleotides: TGCGCCAGCAGTCGGACAGGGGGAACTGGGGCCAACGTCCTGACTTTC.

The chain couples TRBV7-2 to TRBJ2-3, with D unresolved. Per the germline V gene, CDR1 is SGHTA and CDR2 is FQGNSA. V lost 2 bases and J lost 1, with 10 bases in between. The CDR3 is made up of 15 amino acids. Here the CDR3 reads CASSLSPGRTDTQYF. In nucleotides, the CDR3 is TGTGCCAGCAGCTTATCCCCAGGTCGCACAGATACGCAGTATTTT.

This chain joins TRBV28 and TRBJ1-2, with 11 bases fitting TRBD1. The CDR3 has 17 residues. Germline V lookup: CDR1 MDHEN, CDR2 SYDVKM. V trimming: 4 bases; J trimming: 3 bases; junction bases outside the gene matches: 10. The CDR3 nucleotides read TGTGCCAGCAGTTCAGCAACTGGACAGGGGGCGTACTATGGCTACACCTTC. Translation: CASSSATGQGAYYGYTF.

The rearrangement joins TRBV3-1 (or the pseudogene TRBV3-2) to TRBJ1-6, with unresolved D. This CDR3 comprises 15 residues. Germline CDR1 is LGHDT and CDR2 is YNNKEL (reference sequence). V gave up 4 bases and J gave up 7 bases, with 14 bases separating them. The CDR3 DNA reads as TGTGCCAGCAGCCCGACTAGGACGGAAAATTCACCCCTCCACTTT. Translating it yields CASSPTRTENSPLHF.

CDR3 sequence: CAWTGQINTEAFF. In nucleotides, the CDR3 is TGTGCCTGGACAGGACAGATCAACACTGAAGCTTTCTTT. J is TRBJ1-1 and V is TRBV30; a possible D gene is TRBD1 (6 bases). The CDR3 extends over 13 amino acids. CDR1 and CDR2 (germline): GTSNPN, SVGIG (reference sequence). With 4 bases removed from V and 2 bases from J, the gap between germline ends came to 11 bases.

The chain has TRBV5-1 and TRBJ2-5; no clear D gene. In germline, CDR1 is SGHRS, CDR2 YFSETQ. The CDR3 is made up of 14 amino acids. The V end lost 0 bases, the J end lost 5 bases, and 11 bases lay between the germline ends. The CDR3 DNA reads TGCGCCAGCAGCTTGGTGGCGAACGGGGAGACCCAGTACTTC. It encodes CASSLVANGETQYF.

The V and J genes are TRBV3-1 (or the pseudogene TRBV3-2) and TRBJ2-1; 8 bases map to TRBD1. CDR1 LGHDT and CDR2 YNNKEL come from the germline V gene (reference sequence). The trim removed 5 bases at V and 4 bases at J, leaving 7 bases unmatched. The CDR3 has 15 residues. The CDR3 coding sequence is TGTGCCAGCAGCAGCCGGGACAGGCAATACAATGAGCAGTTCTTC. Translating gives CASSSRDRQYNEQFF.

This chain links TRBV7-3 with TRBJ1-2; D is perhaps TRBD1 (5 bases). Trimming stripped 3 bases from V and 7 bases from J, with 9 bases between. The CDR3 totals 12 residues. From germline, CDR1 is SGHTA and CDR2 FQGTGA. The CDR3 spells CASSFGGTGYTF. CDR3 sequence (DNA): TGTGCCAGCAGCTTTGGAGGGACTGGCTACACCTTC.

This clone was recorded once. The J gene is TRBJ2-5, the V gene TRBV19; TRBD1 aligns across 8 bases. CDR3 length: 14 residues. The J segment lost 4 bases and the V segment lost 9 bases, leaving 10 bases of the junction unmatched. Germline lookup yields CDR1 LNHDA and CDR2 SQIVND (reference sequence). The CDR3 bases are TGTGCCAGCGCAGAGGACAGGGACCGAGAGACCCAGTACTTC. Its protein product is CASAEDRDRETQYF.